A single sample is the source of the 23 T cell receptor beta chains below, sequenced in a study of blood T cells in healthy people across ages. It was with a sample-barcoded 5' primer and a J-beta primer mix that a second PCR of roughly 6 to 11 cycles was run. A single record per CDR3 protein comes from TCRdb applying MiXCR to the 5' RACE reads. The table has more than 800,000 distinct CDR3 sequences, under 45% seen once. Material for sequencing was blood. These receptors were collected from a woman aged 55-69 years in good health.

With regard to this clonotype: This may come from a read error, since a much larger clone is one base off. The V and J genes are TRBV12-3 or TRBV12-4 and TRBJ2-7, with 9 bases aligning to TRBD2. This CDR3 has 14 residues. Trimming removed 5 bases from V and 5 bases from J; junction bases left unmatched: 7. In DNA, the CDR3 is TGTGCCAGCAGTGTCGCGGGGGGGAGCCACGAGCAGTACTTC. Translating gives CASSVAGGSHEQYF.

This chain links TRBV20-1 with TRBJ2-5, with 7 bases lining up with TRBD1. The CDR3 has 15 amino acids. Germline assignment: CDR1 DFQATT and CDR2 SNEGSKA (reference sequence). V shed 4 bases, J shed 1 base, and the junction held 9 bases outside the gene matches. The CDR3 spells CSATHRQGAQETQYF. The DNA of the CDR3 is TGCAGTGCTACCCATAGACAGGGAGCCCAAGAGACCCAGTACTTC.

CDR3 nucleotide sequence: TGCAGTGCTATACCCCCCGAGACAGGAAGCACAGATACGCAGTATTTT. It specifies CSAIPPETGSTDTQYF. The chain uses TRBV20-1 and TRBJ2-3; D might be TRBD1 (6 bases). There are 16 residues in the CDR3. V was pared by 4 bases and J by 0 bases, with 17 bases between. Germline V gives CDR1 DFQATT, CDR2 SNEGSKA (reference sequence).

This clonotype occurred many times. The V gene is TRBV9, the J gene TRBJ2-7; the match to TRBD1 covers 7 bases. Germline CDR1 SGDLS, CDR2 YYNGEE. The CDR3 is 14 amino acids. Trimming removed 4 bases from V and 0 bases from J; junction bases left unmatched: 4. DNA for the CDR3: TGTGCCAGCAGCACCCGGGACAGCTCCTACGAGCAGTACTTC. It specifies CASSTRDSSYEQYF.

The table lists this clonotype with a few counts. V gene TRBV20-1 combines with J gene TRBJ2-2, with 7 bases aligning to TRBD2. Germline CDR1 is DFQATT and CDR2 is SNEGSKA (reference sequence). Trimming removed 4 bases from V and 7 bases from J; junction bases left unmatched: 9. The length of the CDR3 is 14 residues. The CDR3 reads CSAIQLATNGELFF. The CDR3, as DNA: TGCAGTGCTATACAACTAGCGACGAACGGGGAGCTGTTTTTT.

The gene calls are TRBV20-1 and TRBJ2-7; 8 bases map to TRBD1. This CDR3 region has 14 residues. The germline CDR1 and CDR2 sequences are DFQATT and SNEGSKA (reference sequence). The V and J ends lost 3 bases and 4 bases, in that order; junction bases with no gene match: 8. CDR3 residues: CSASPRQGLYEQYF. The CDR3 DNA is TGCAGTGCTAGTCCCAGACAGGGGTTATACGAGCAGTACTTC.

The CDR3 DNA sequence: TGTGCCATCAGTGAGGACAGGGGGCTGATGGTGGGGACCCAGTACTTC. Its translation: CAISEDRGLMVGTQYF. The chain is built from TRBV10-3 and TRBJ2-7; 10 bases fit TRBD1. Judging by the DNA end, TRBJ2-5 fits better; the J call may be wrong. The CDR3 covers 16 residues. Germline loops: CDR1 ENHRY, CDR2 SYGVKD.

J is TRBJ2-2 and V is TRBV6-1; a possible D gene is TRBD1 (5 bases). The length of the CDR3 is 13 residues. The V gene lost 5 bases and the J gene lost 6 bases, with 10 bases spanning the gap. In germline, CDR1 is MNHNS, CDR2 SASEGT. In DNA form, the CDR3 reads TGTGCCAGCAGTAACACAGGTGCCGGGGAGCTGTTTTTT. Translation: CASSNTGAGELFF.

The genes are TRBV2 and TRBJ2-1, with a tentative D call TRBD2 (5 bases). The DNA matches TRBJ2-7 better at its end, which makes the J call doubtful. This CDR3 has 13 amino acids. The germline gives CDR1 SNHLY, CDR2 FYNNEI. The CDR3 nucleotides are TGTGCCAGCAGAGAACCGCGGGTTAACGAGCAGTACTTC. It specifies CASREPRVNEQYF.

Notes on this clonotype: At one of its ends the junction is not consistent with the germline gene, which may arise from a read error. CDR3 residues: CASSEWDSNPPLHF. Here the CDR3 DNA reads TGTGCCAGCAGTGAATGGGACAGTAATCCACCCCTCCACTTT. The chain couples TRBV25-1 to TRBJ1-6, with 7 bases identical to TRBD1. This CDR3 region has 14 residues. The germline gives CDR1 MGHDK, CDR2 SYGVNS.

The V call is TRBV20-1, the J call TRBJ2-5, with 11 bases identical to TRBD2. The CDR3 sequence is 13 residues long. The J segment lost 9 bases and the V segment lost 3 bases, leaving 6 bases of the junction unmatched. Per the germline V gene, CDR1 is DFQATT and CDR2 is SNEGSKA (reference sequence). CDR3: CSARGTSGRAQYF. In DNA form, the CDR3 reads TGCAGTGCTAGGGGGACTAGCGGCCGGGCCCAGTACTTC.

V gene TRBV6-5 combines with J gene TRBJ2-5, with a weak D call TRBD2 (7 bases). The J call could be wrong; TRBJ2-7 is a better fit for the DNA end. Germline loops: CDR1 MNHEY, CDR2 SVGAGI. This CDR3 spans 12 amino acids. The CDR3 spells CASRGAQYEQYF. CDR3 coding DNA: TGTGCCAGCCGGGGGGCGCAGTACGAGCAGTACTTC.

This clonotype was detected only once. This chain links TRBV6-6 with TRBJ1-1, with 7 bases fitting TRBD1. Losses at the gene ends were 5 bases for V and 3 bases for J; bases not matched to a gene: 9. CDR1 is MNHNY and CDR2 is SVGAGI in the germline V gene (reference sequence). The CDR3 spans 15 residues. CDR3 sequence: CASSTTFDRDTEAFF. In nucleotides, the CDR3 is TGTGCCAGCAGTACCACTTTCGACAGGGACACTGAAGCTTTCTTT.

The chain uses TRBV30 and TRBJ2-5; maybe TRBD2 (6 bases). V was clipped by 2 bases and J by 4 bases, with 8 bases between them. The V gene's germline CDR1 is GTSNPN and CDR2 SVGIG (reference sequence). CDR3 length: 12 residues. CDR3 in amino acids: CAWSRGGETQYF. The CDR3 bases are TGTGCCTGGAGTAGGGGAGGAGAGACCCAGTACTTC. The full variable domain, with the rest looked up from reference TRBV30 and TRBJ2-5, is SQTIHQWPATLVQPVGSPLSLECTVEGTSNPNLYWYRQAAGRGLQLLFYSVGIGQISSEVPQNLSASRPQDRQFILSSKKLLLSDSGFYLCAWSRGGETQYFGPGTRLLVL.

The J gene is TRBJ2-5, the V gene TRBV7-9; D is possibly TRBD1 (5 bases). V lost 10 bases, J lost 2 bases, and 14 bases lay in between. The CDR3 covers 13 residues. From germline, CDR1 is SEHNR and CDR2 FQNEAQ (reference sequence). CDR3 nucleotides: TGTGCCATCCAGGGTATTGGGCAAGAGACCCAGTACTTC. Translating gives CAIQGIGQETQYF. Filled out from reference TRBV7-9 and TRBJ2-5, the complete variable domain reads DTGVSQNPRHKITKRGQNVTFRCDPISEHNRLYWYRQTLGQGPEFLTYFQNEAQLEKSRLLSDRFSAERPKGSFSTLEIQRTEQGDSAMYLCAIQGIGQETQYFGPGTRLLVL.

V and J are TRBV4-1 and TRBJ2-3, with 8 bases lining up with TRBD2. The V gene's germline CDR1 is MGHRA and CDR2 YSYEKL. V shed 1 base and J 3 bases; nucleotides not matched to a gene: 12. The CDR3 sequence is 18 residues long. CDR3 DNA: TGCGCCAGCAGCCAAGTGAGGGGGGCGGGAGGAGGGACAGATACGCAGTATTTT. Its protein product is CASSQVRGAGGGTDTQYF.

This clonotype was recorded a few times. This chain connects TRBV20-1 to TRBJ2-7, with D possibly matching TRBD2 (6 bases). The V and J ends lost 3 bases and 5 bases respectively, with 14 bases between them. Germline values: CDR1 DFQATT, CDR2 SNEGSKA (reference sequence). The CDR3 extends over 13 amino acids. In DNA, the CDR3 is TGCAGTGCTAGTGGGGGGAGTGCGGACGAGCAGTACTTC. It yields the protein CSASGGSADEQYF.

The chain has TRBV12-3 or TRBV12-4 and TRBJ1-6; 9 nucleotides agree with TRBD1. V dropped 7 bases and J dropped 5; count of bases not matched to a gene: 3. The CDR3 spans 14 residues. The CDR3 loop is CASKGTGNNSPLHF. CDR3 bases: TGTGCCAGCAAAGGGACAGGGAATAATTCACCCCTCCACTTT.

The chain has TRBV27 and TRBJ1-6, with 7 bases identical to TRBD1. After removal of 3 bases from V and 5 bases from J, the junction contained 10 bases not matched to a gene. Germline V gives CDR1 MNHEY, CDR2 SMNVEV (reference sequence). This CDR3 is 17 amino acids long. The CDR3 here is CASSFQNRGGNNSPLHF. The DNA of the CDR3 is TGTGCCAGCAGTTTCCAGAACAGGGGCGGGAATAATTCACCCCTCCACTTT.

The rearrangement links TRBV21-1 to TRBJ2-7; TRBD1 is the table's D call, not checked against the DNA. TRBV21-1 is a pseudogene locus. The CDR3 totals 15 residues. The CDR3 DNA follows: TGTGCCAGCAGCACCGACGGTGGCGGGGGCTACGAGCAGTACTTC. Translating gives CASSTDGGGGYEQYF.

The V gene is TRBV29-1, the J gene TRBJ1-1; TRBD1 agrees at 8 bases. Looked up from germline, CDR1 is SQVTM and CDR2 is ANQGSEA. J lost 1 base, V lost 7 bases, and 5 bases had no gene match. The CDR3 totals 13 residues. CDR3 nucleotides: TGCAGCGCTACCGGGACAGGGAACACTGAAGCTTTCTTT. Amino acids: CSATGTGNTEAFF. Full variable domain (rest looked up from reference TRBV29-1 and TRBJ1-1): SAVISQKPSRDICQRGTSLTIQCQVDSQVTMMFWYRQQPGQSLTLIATANQGSEATYESGFVIDKFPISRPNLTFSTLTVSNMSPEDSSIYLCSATGTGNTEAFFGQGTRLTVV.

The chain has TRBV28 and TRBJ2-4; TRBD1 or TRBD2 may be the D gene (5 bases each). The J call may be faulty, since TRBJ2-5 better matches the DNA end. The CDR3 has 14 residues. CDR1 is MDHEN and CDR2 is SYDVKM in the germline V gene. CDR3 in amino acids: CASSVRDDKETQYF. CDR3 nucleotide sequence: TGTGCCAGCAGTGTCCGGGACGATAAAGAGACCCAGTACTTC.

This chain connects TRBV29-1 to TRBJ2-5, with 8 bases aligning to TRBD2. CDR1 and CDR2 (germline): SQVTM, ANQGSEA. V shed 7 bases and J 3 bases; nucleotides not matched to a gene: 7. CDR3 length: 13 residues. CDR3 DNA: TGCAGCGGGAGCGGGAGCTTGAAAGAGACCCAGTACTTC. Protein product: CSGSGSLKETQYF.